This TCR beta chain appears in the sequencing data of a study of T-cell memory formation after mild COVID-19. This clonotype was counted only a few times. Using constant-segment primers, 5'RACE produced TCR alpha and TCR beta cDNA libraries carrying sample barcodes and UMIs. TCRdb analysed the 5' RACE reads with MiXCR anew, one entry per CDR3 protein. The table lists 300,000 to 400,000 distinct CDR3 sequences, roughly 21% of them singletons. The CDR3 has 14 amino acids. The chain links TRBV21-1 to TRBJ2-3. TRBV21-1 is assigned pseudogene status. This TCR was recovered from an adult woman who had mild COVID-19 (a few samples of this study predate the infection). Cell type and time point are not known. Sequenced input: PBMCs or a T cell subset sorted from them (not recorded which). The CDR3 nucleotides read TGTGCCAGCAGCGCAACTCTCAGCACAGATACGCAGTATTTT. This translates into CASSATLSTDTQYF.